This TCR beta chain was sequenced for a study of T-cell reconstitution after alpha-beta-depleted transplantation in children. Unique molecular identifiers were used in preparing the TCRbeta library. In TCRdb, the PCR reads were re-called with MiXCR into one record per CDR3 protein. The sample has about 610,000 distinct CDR3 sequences, about 10% seen once. This clonotype has at least ten counts. Germline V gives CDR1 DFQATT, CDR2 SNEGSKA (reference sequence). The CDR3 runs to 15 residues. The V gene lost 2 bases and the J gene lost 5 bases, with 16 bases spanning the gap. This receptor was taken from a human donor who donated a stem cell graft to a child with acute myeloid leukemia. V and J are TRBV20-1 and TRBJ2-4; TRBD1 or TRBD2 may be the D gene (5 bases each). Sequenced here: PBMCs from the stem cell graft donor, sampled from the stem cell graft. CDR3: CSARNFRGVENIQYF. DNA of the CDR3: TGCAGTGCTAGAAACTTTAGAGGGGTTGAAAACATTCAGTACTTC.